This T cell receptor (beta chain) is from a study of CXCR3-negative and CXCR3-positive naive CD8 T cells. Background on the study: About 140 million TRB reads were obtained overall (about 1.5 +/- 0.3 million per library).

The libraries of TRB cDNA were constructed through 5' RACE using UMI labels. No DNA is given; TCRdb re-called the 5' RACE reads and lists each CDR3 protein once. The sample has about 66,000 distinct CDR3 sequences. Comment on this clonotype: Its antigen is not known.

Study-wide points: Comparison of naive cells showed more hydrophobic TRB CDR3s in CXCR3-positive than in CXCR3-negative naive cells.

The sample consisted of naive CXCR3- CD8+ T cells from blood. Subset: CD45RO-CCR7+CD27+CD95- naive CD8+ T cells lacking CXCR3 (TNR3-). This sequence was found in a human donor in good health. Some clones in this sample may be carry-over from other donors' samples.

This CDR3 is CSVLHRGGEKLFF. This chain joins TRBV29-1 and TRBJ1-4; TCRdb gives TRBD1 as the D gene, but with no DNA this cannot be confirmed. Germline loops: CDR1 SQVTM, CDR2 ANQGSEA. The CDR3 length is 13 residues. The full variable domain, rest sourced from reference TRBV29-1 and TRBJ1-4, is SAVISQKPSRDICQRGTSLTIQCQVDSQVTMMFWYRQQPGQSLTLIATANQGSEATYESGFVIDKFPISRPNLTFSTLTVSNMSPEDSSIYLCSVLHRGGEKLFFGSGTQLSVL.